This entry describes one T cell receptor beta chain. The antigen this receptor binds is unknown. There are no base qualities to consult, and no much larger clone falls within one base. The record originates from a study of blood T cells in healthy people across ages (dated by TCRdb to 2015 to 2017). Background for the entire study: Template switching captured roughly one uniquely barcoded TCR beta cDNA molecule per two T cells in model experiments. Using the same blood draw, the study looked at two additional independent replicas of 1 million unique cDNA reads for two donors, one aged 18 to 30 and the other aged 80 or older. The study measured age-related changes in TCR beta repertoire diversity using deep sequencing normalized with unique cDNA molecular identifiers. To avoid experimental bias, donors of different ages were randomly spread across the sequencing lanes. Four age groups were formed from the donors: young (average 16 years), middle-aged (just under 40), aged (around 68) and long-lived (around 82). Beyond this particular receptor, the publication reports: As age increased, observed TCR beta diversity per million T cells dropped in a roughly linear way, and a significant reduction was already evident by age 40. Total diversity estimates from one million sequenced T cells were considered lower bounds and underestimates. Compared with the aged group, more naive CD4+ T cells, fewer expanded clones and increased TCR diversity were shown by the long-lived group, suggesting age selection. The CMV infection status of donors was not known, potentially confounding age-related changes in expanded clonotypes. Observed TCR beta diversity correlated strongly with the percentage of naive T cells measured by flow cytometry. Because profiling used bulk unsorted PBMCs, naive and antigen-experienced compartments could not be compared conclusively.

The donors were roughly 40 Caucasian individuals from Russia, aged roughly 6 to 100 years, who were systemically healthy. Each donor gave roughly 11 milliliters of peripheral blood, drawn into EDTA-treated Vacutainer tubes. Ficoll-Paque density-gradient centrifugation was used to isolate PBMCs, with at least 6.5 million per sample. Trizol reagent was used to extract total RNA from the PBMCs, yielding at least 5 micrograms per sample. Naive CD45RAhigh/CD27high T cell percentages were measured by flow cytometry on a PBMC aliquot from every donor. The protocol used for the library was 5' RACE. For sequencing, an Illumina HiSeq 2500 was employed. A second PCR of roughly 7 to 12 cycles was run with a J-beta primer mix and a sample-barcoded 5' primer. A unique molecular identifier was introduced onto each TCR beta cDNA molecule by a template-switch 5' adaptor carrying 12 random nucleotides. At least 3 million CDR3-containing paired-end reads were obtained from each sample. The Mint cDNA synthesis kit, primed by a TRBC-specific oligonucleotide, was used to synthesize first-strand cDNA from all RNA. All cDNA was treated with uracil-DNA glycosylase and then went through a first 18-cycle PCR with the universal primers M1SS and BC2_uni_R. The authors' analysis ran thus. For normalization, 1 million high-quality reads, each with a distinct molecular identifier, were randomly selected from each sample. Instead of being binned into consensus sequences, reads that shared molecular identifiers were thrown out. MiTCR, run with a Q25 quality threshold and the strictest error-elimination algorithm, handled CDR3 identification, clonotype clustering and error correction. A nonparametric unseen species model using Euler transformation provided a lower-bound estimate of total TCR beta diversity. TCRdb reanalyzed the raw reads on its own, using fastp at Q25 for trimming and MiXCR for clone calling, and kept in-frame beta chains. Each entry merges the rows of one CDR3 protein and shows their most common DNA and genes. Clone size and V and J calls follow TCRdb, not the original study. The sample data list roughly 1,800,000 distinct CDR3 sequences, and 49% of these were observed just once. The ten largest clones take up around 2.1% of the sample.

The sequence was obtained from a woman aged 40 to 50 in good health. The sample comprised blood.

The CDR3 region has the sequence CASSYSSQGGYGYTF. The DNA sequence is as follows: TGTGCCAGCAGTTACTCGAGCCAGGGAGGTTATGGCTACACCTTC. The chain is made from TRBV6-2 or TRBV6-3 and TRBJ1-2; TRBD1 might be the D gene, on 5 matching bases. Relative to germline, V is 0 bases shorter and J is 5 bases shorter, with 13 bases between their ends. The germline V gene sets CDR1 to MNHEY and CDR2 to SVGEGT. Taken from cysteine to phenylalanine, the CDR3 has 15 residues. Only the CDR3 portion is preserved as DNA: 45 bases, with reading frame beginning at the first base.